What follows are 8 T cell receptor beta chains derived from one specimen sequenced in a study of blood T cell repertoires in COVID-19. Sequencing was performed with immunoSEQ multiplex PCR; in TCRdb, only in-frame clones are kept and a portion is missing. The profile shows some 200,000 clones, 84% of them singletons. Material for sequencing was peripheral blood. Every receptor here comes from a woman at least 80 years old with COVID-19, enrolled during active disease.

J is TRBJ1-1 and V is TRBV5-1; no clear D gene. Germline V gene lookup returns CDR1 SGHRS and CDR2 YFSETQ. The CDR3 spans 15 residues. Trimming took off 0 bases at V and 0 bases at J, with 9 bases between the two ends. Written as DNA, the CDR3 is TGCGCCAGCAGCTTGGAGGAGCCGTTGAACACTGAAGCTTTCTTT. Translating gives CASSLEEPLNTEAFF.

The chain joins TRBV7-8 to TRBJ2-3, with 9 bases that match TRBD2. V lost 3 bases, J lost 5 bases, and 12 bases stayed unmatched. Germline lookup yields CDR1 SGHVS and CDR2 FQNEAQ. The CDR3 runs 17 residues. This CDR3 reads CASSFVYLRGGKDTQYF. CDR3 sequence (DNA): TGTGCCAGCAGCTTCGTTTACTTGCGGGGGGGCAAAGATACGCAGTATTTT.

In this sample, this clone turned up once. The chain is built from TRBV28 and TRBJ2-5; 16 nucleotides align to TRBD2. J gave up 4 bases and V 7 bases, and 9 bases lay outside the gene matches. Germline CDR1 reads MDHEN; CDR2 reads SYDVKM. The CDR3 totals 17 residues. CDR3 protein: CASTPMGLAGGGETQYF. The CDR3 DNA is TGTGCCAGCACCCCGATGGGACTAGCGGGAGGGGGAGAGACCCAGTACTTC.

V usage is TRBV14 and J usage is TRBJ2-3, with D possibly TRBD1 on 5 matching bases. The V end lost 1 base, the J end lost 0 bases, and 14 bases lay between the germline ends. CDR1 SGHDN and CDR2 FVKESK come from the germline V gene. This CDR3 is 17 amino acids long. The CDR3 protein is CASSQALGQYSTDTQYF. CDR3 bases: TGTGCCAGCAGCCAAGCCTTGGGGCAATACAGCACAGATACGCAGTATTTT.

The chain recombines TRBV28 with TRBJ1-1, with 8 bases aligning to TRBD1. V shed 7 bases and J 2 bases; nucleotides not matched to a gene: 9. Germline V gene sequence: CDR1 MDHEN, CDR2 SYDVKM. The length of the CDR3 is 15 residues. Written as DNA, the CDR3 is TGTGCCAGCACCCCTGGCGGACAGGGTAACACTGAAGCTTTCTTT. Translation: CASTPGGQGNTEAFF.

In its sample, this clone was seen once. The chain combines TRBV9 with TRBJ2-1, with D possibly matching TRBD2 (6 bases). V was cut by 4 bases and J by 5 bases, with 16 bases left in between. CDR3 length: 15 amino acids. Per germline, CDR1 SGDLS and CDR2 YYNGEE. In nucleotides, the CDR3 is TGTGCCAGCAGCCCATGGGCGCGGGGACACAATGAGCAGTTCTTC. Encoded protein: CASSPWARGHNEQFF.

The rearrangement uses TRBV19 and TRBJ1-2; 9 bases are shared with TRBD1. Losses at the gene ends were 8 bases for V and 6 bases for J; bases not matched to a gene: 13. The CDR3 totals 15 residues. Germline loops: CDR1 LNHDA, CDR2 SQIVND (reference sequence). DNA of the CDR3: TGTGCCAGTCGAGTGGGGGACAGGGCCGGTAATGGCTACACCTTC. It specifies CASRVGDRAGNGYTF.

The chain couples TRBV19 to TRBJ2-1; 7 bases agree with TRBD2. V shed 4 bases, J shed 8 bases, and the junction held 14 bases outside the gene matches. The germline gives CDR1 LNHDA, CDR2 SQIVND (reference sequence). The CDR3 spans 16 residues. The CDR3: CASSRGTSARGYEQFF. CDR3 DNA sequence: TGTGCCAGTAGTAGAGGCACTAGCGCCCGCGGCTATGAGCAGTTCTTC. The entire variable domain, with the rest obtained from reference TRBV19 and TRBJ2-1, is as follows: DGGITQSPKYLFRKEGQNVTLSCEQNLNHDAMYWYRQDPGQGLRLIYYSQIVNDFQKGDIAEGYSVSREKKESFPLTVTSAQKNPTAFYLCASSRGTSARGYEQFFGPGTRLTVL.